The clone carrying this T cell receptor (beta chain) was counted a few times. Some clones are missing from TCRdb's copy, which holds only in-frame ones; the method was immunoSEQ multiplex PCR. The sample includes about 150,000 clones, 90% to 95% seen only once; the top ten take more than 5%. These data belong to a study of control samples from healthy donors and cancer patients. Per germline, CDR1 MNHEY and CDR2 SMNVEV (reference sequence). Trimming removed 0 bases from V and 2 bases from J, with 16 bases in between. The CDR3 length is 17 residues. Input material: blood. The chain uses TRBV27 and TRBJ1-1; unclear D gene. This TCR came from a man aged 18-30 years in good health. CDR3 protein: CASSLSVSQRVNTEAFF. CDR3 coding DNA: TGTGCCAGCAGTTTATCTGTAAGTCAAAGGGTTAACACTGAAGCTTTCTTT.